The 2 T cell receptor beta chains below all came from one sample that was sequenced in a study of blood T cell repertoires in COVID-19. The method was immunoSEQ multiplex PCR; TCRdb's version includes in-frame clones alone and lacks a portion of them. The sample includes 190,000 or so clones, around nine tenths of them seen just once. The sample consisted of PBMCs or T cells enriched from blood (not recorded which). The receptors were sampled from a woman in her twenties or thirties who had been exposed to COVID-19.

The rearrangement uses TRBV10-1 and TRBJ1-1; TRBD1 matches at 9 bases. The CDR3 sequence is 15 residues long. The V gene's germline CDR1 is WNHNN and CDR2 SYGVQD (reference sequence). V shed 3 bases and J 8 bases; nucleotides not matched to a gene: 10. The CDR3 sequence is CASSEFRPGQGEAFF. The CDR3 DNA sequence: TGCGCCAGCAGTGAATTCCGGCCGGGACAGGGCGAAGCTTTCTTT.

The chain carries TRBV2 and TRBJ2-3; TRBD2 might be the D (6 bases). V was shortened by 4 bases and J by 5 bases, with 16 bases between the two germline ends. This CDR3 region has 15 residues. Germline CDR1 SNHLY, CDR2 FYNNEI. The CDR3 sequence is CASSGGFLREDTQYF. CDR3 DNA sequence: TGTGCCAGCAGTGGGGGGTTCCTGCGGGAAGATACGCAGTATTTT.